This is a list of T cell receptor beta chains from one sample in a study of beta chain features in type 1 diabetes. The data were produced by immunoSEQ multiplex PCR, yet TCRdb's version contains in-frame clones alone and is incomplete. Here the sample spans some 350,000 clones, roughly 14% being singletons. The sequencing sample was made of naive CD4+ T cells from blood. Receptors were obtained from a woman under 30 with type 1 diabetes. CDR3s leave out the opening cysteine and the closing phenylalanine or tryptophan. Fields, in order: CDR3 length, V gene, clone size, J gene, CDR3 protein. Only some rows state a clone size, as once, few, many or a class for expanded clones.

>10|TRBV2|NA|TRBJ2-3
AGAISTDTQY
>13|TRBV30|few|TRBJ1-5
ACSNQGSLNQPQH
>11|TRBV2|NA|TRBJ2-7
ASRKWGAYEQY
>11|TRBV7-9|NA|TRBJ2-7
ASTPSSLGEQY
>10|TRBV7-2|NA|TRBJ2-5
ASSPGLETQY
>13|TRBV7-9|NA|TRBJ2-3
ASSLGRGQTDTQY
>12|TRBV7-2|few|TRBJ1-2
ASSLAGLGYGYT
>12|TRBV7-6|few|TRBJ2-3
ASRSGASTDTQY
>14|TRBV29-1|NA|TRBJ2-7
SGGTSGSWGRYEQY
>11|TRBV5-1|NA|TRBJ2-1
ASRGQAWGEQF
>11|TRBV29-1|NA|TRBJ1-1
SVARGTNTEAF
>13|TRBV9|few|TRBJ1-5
ASSPTGGGIQPQH
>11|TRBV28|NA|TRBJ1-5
ASSLFSYQPQH
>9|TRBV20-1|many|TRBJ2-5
SARPQETQY
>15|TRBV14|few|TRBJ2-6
ASTPKTGGSGANVLT
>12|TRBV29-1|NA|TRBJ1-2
SVNSGQSNYGYT
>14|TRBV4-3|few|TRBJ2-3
ASSQGSGRAPDTQY
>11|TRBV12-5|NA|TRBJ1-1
ASARTVGTEAF
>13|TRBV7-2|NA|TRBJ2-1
ASSLGTSGSYEQF
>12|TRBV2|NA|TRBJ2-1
ATRGSSGSNEQF
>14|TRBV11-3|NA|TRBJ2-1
ASSTLAGASYNEQF
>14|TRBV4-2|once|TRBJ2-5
ASSRSTSGREETQY
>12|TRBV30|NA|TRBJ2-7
AWREANAPYEQY
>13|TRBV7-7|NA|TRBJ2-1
ASSLRLAGDGEQF
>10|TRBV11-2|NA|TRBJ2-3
ASSSIAYTQY